This is a list of T cell receptor beta chains from one sample in a study of blood T cell repertoires in COVID-19. Clones were read by immunoSEQ multiplex PCR, and TCRdb kept only the in-frame ones, dropping some. The sample carries nearly 200,000 clones, around four fifths recorded once. Sequences were obtained from peripheral blood. The receptors were sampled from a man in his 60s with COVID-19, enrolled during active disease. The CDR3 runs from the conserved cysteine through the conserved F or W. A D gene is named only where the DNA matches it firmly. Clone size, where shown, is once, few, many, or a class for clones that have expanded.

TRBJ2-5 NA NA TRBV5-1 CASSMVGAETQYF TGCGCCAGCAGCATGGTGGGGGCAGAGACCCAGTACTTC
TRBJ1-1 few NA TRBV27 CASSLSGGREAFF TGTGCCAGCAGTTTATCGGGGGGAAGGGAAGCTTTCTTT
TRBJ1-1 NA NA TRBV10-2 CASSARGTEAFF TGCGCCAGCAGTGCCCGGGGAACTGAAGCTTTCTTT
TRBJ2-1 NA NA TRBV7-3 CASSFSDSSYNEQFF TGTGCCAGCAGCTTCTCTGACAGTTCCTACAATGAGCAGTTCTTC
TRBJ2-2 NA NA TRBV12-3/TRBV12-4 CASSRESGELFF TGTGCCAGCAGCAGGGAATCCGGGGAGCTGTTTTTT
TRBJ1-1 NA TRBD1 TRBV7-9 CASSLIGGDTEAFF TGTGCCAGCAGCCTGATAGGGGGCGACACTGAAGCTTTCTTT
TRBJ2-1 NA NA TRBV6-4 CASSDPPADNEQFF TGTGCCAGCAGTGACCCCCCTGCGGACAATGAGCAGTTCTTC
TRBJ1-2 NA NA TRBV12-3/TRBV12-4 CASRRGNFGYTF TGTGCCAGCAGGAGGGGGAATTTTGGCTACACCTTC
TRBJ2-7 few TRBD1 TRBV12-3/TRBV12-4 CASSLAGGGEQYF TGTGCCAGCAGTTTGGCAGGGGGCGGCGAGCAGTACTTC
TRBJ2-1 NA NA TRBV7-9 CASSAGGGPLEQFF TGTGCCAGCAGCGCTGGGGGGGGGCCCCTTGAGCAGTTCTTC
TRBJ1-1 once NA TRBV28 CASSPPTLNTEAFF TGTGCCAGCAGTCCGCCGACTTTGAACACTGAAGCTTTCTTT
TRBJ1-1 NA NA TRBV2 CASTEGGKNTEAFF TGTGCCAGCACCGAAGGGGGTAAGAACACTGAAGCTTTCTTT
TRBJ1-1 NA NA TRBV5-4 CASRGGHLNTEAFF TGTGCCAGCAGGGGCGGACACTTGAACACTGAAGCTTTCTTT
TRBJ2-1 NA TRBD2 TRBV4-2 CASSPGLAGSDEQFF TGTGCCAGCAGCCCGGGACTAGCGGGAAGTGATGAGCAGTTCTTC
TRBJ2-2 NA TRBD2 TRBV5-4 CASSLFKRDPTGELFF TGTGCCAGCAGCTTATTCAAGCGGGACCCCACCGGGGAGCTGTTTTTT
TRBJ1-6 NA NA TRBV7-2 CASSPVGDSYNSPLHF TGTGCCAGCAGCCCCGTGGGAGACTCCTATAATTCACCCCTCCACTTT
TRBJ1-1 NA TRBD1 TRBV5-1 CASSQTGENTEAFF TGCGCCAGCAGCCAGACAGGGGAGAACACTGAAGCTTTCTTT
TRBJ1-2 once NA TRBV12-3/TRBV12-4 CASSPDRFYGYTF TGTGCCAGCAGTCCTGACAGGTTCTATGGCTACACCTTC
TRBJ1-1 NA TRBD1 TRBV7-9 CASRGTGQPLNTEAFF TGTGCCAGCAGGGGAACGGGACAGCCTTTGAACACTGAAGCTTTCTTT
TRBJ1-6 NA TRBD1 TRBV5-5 CASSQDRAYNSPLHF TGTGCCAGCAGTCAGGACAGGGCCTATAATTCACCCCTCCACTTT
TRBJ1-1 NA NA TRBV11-1 CASRGTGTEAFF TGTGCCAGTAGGGGTACCGGAACTGAAGCTTTCTTT
TRBJ2-2 NA NA TRBV9 CASSVEGRPNTGELFF TGTGCCAGCAGCGTAGAAGGCAGGCCGAACACCGGGGAGCTGTTTTTT
TRBJ2-7 NA NA TRBV12-3/TRBV12-4 CASRKPQGEQYF TGTGCCAGCAGAAAACCGCAGGGGGAGCAGTACTTC
TRBJ1-2 NA NA TRBV19 CASSSVGIAHGYTF TGTGCCAGTAGTTCGGTCGGTATCGCACATGGCTACACCTTC
TRBJ2-7 NA NA TRBV4-1 CASSQDGGSYEQYF TGCGCCAGCAGCCAAGATGGCGGTTCCTACGAGCAGTACTTC
TRBJ2-3 once TRBD2 TRBV9 CASSVAATSGLTDTQYF TGTGCCAGCAGCGTAGCTGCGACTAGCGGTCTCACAGATACGCAGTATTTT
TRBJ1-1 NA TRBD1 TRBV30 CALGQGLRGTEAFF TGTGCCTTGGGACAGGGCCTTAGGGGCACTGAAGCTTTCTTT
TRBJ2-1 once TRBD2 TRBV6-1 CASSERHLAGGADEQFF TGTGCCAGCAGTGAACGGCATCTAGCGGGAGGCGCGGATGAGCAGTTCTTC
TRBJ1-1 NA NA TRBV29-1 CSAARVLSAEAFF TGCAGCGCGGCCCGGGTCCTAAGCGCTGAAGCTTTCTTT
TRBJ2-1 once TRBD2 TRBV27 CASSPPPGLAGISSYNEQFF TGTGCCAGCAGTCCGCCCCCGGGACTAGCGGGTATTAGCTCCTACAATGAGCAGTTCTTC
TRBJ1-4 NA TRBD1 TRBV6-5 CASSYSGQGAWEKLFF TGTGCCAGCAGTTACTCGGGACAGGGGGCGTGGGAAAAACTGTTTTTT
TRBJ1-3 NA NA TRBV19 CASRLSGLSSGNTIYF TGTGCCAGTAGATTGAGCGGTTTGAGCTCTGGAAACACCATATATTTT
TRBJ1-1 NA NA TRBV12-5 CASALDSYTEAFF TGTGCTAGTGCCTTAGACAGCTACACTGAAGCTTTCTTT
TRBJ1-2 NA TRBD1 TRBV9 CASSRIIGQGAGGGYTF TGTGCCAGCAGCCGGATTATAGGACAGGGGGCCGGGGGTGGCTACACCTTC
TRBJ2-5 NA NA TRBV30 CAWSGRPGETQYF TGTGCCTGGAGTGGGAGACCGGGGGAGACCCAGTACTTC
TRBJ2-2 NA NA TRBV11-3 CASSLGQPGTGELFF TGTGCCAGCAGCTTAGGGCAGCCGGGAACCGGGGAGCTGTTTTTT
TRBJ2-7 NA NA TRBV5-4 CASNPGEKSYEQYF TGTGCCAGCAACCCGGGGGAAAAGAGCTACGAGCAGTACTTC
TRBJ1-5 NA NA TRBV7-9 CASSLGREGPQHF TGTGCCAGCAGCTTAGGCAGGGAGGGGCCCCAGCATTTT
TRBJ2-7 NA TRBD1 TRBV4-2 CASSQGDRVSSEQYF TGTGCCAGCAGCCAAGGGGACAGGGTATCGTCCGAGCAGTACTTC
TRBJ2-1 NA TRBD1 TRBV11-1 CASSLVLGQGGYEQFF TGTGCCAGCAGCTTAGTCCTGGGACAGGGGGGTTATGAGCAGTTCTTC
TRBJ2-6 NA TRBD1 TRBV27 CASSTSRDRGRIHSGANVLTF TGTGCCAGCAGTACATCCCGGGACAGGGGGCGCATCCACTCTGGGGCCAACGTCCTGACTTTC
TRBJ1-5 NA NA TRBV5-1 CASSLAPGGNQPQHF TGCGCCAGCAGCTTGGCTCCGGGGGGCAATCAGCCCCAGCATTTT
TRBJ2-1 NA NA TRBV3-1/TRBV3-2 CASSQYRAGANEQFF TGTGCCAGCAGCCAATACAGGGCGGGGGCCAATGAGCAGTTCTTC
TRBJ1-6 NA NA TRBV28 CASSFSRGEYNSPLHF TGTGCCAGCAGTTTTTCCAGGGGCGAGTACAATTCACCCCTCCACTTT
TRBJ1-6 few NA TRBV27 CASSLYSPGGSPLHF TGTGCCAGCAGTTTATATTCTCCCGGCGGATCACCCCTCCACTTT